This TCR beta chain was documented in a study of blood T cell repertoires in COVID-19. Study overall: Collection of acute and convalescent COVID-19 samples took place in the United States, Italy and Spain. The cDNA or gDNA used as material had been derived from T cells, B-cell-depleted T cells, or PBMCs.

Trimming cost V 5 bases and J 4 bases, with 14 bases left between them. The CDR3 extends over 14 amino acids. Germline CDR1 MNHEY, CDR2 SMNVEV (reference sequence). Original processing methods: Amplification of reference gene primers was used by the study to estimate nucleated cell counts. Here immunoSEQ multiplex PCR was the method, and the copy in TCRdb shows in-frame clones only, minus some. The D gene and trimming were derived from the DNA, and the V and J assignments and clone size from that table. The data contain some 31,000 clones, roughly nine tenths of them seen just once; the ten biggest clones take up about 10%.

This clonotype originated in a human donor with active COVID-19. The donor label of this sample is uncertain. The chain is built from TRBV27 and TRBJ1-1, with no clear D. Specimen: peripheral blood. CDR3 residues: CASSRAWGGTEAFF. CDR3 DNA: TGTGCCAGCAGTCGGGCGTGGGGAGGCACTGAAGCTTTCTTT.